The entry that follows covers one T cell receptor beta chain sequence. The antigen remains undetermined. Generated by immunoSEQ multiplex PCR, the TCRdb table keeps only in-frame clones and is missing some. The sample has 2.3 million or so clones, over 90% seen once. The authors divided CD4+ cells into CD45RA+ naive and CD45RA-negative memory subsets. This sample is drawn from a study of shared clonotypes between healthy human individuals. Study-wide context: Each donor's CD4 naive and CD4 memory cells filled three plates apiece, CD8 naive two, and CD8 memory one.

This CDR3 spans 16 amino acids. Germline CDR1 and CDR2: MNHNY and SVGAGI (reference sequence). J lost 2 bases, V lost 5 bases, and 10 bases had no gene match. Study-level results: Shared clonotypes across all four donors exceeded non-shared ones in generation probability. In the sorted subsets, rarefaction showed sequencing was incomplete despite large depth.

The chain combines TRBV6-6 with TRBJ2-3; the match to TRBD2 covers 7 bases. Material: naive CD4+ T cells from PBMCs. Subset indicated: CD45RA+ positively selected. The sequence was obtained from a man younger than 35 in good health. Some clones in this sample may be carry-over from other donors' samples. CDR3 protein: CASSPTGGGNTDTQYF. DNA of the CDR3: TGTGCCAGCAGTCCCACGGGAGGAGGGAACACAGATACGCAGTATTTT.